This is a list of T cell receptor beta chains from one sample in a study of blood T cell repertoires in COVID-19. TCRdb's table, derived via immunoSEQ multiplex PCR, lists solely in-frame clones and lacks some. Of about 200,000 clones listed, around 89% were seen once; the top ten hold 0.62%. Source material: peripheral blood. The receptors derive from a man aged 45-60 years with acute or convalescent COVID-19. Both conserved end residues are part of each CDR3. D genes are given only for firm matches. The listing skips clone size in some rows; elsewhere it reads once, few, many or a size class.

D gene	V gene	J gene	clone size	CDR3 DNA	CDR3 protein
NA	TRBV30	TRBJ2-7	NA	TGTGCCTGGAGGTTAAACCCAGGTTCCTACGAGCAGTACTTC	CAWRLNPGSYEQYF
NA	TRBV4-2	TRBJ2-2	once	TGTGCCAGCAGCCAAGAAGACTTCACCGGGGAGCTGTTTTTT	CASSQEDFTGELFF
TRBD2	TRBV7-3	TRBJ2-1	NA	TGTGCCAGCAGTCGACTAGCCGGCTCCTACAATGAGCAGTTCTTC	CASSRLAGSYNEQFF
NA	TRBV28	TRBJ1-3	NA	TGTGCCAGCCTCCCAGGCTCTGGAAACACCATATATTTT	CASLPGSGNTIYF
NA	TRBV6-6	TRBJ1-1	NA	TGTGCCAGCTCGACCCAGGTGAACACTGAAGCTTTCTTT	CASSTQVNTEAFF
TRBD1	TRBV28	TRBJ2-2	NA	TGTGCCAGCAGGACAGGGGGGACCGGGGAGCTGTTTTTT	CASRTGGTGELFF
TRBD1	TRBV18	TRBJ1-5	NA	TGTGCCAGCTCACCAAAACCCCTCCAGGGGGCCTCGAGGGGCAATCAGCCCCAGCATTTT	CASSPKPLQGASRGNQPQHF
NA	TRBV7-2	TRBJ1-2	few	TGTGCCAGCAGCTTAGACGGAGCTAACTATGGCTACACCTTC	CASSLDGANYGYTF
NA	TRBV11-3	TRBJ2-1	NA	TGTGCCAGCAGCTTCGGGGACACCGACTACAATGAGCAGTTCTTC	CASSFGDTDYNEQFF
NA	TRBV3-1/TRBV3-2	TRBJ1-3	NA	TGTGCCAGCAGCCCCCAAGCCGGGAGACGGGCTGGAAACACCATATATTTT	CASSPQAGRRAGNTIYF
NA	TRBV9	TRBJ1-1	NA	TGTGCCAGCAGCGTAGCGTTGAGCACTGAAGCTTTCTTT	CASSVALSTEAFF
NA	TRBV5-8	TRBJ1-2	NA	TGTGCCAGCAGCTTGTGGAGTGGCTACACCTTC	CASSLWSGYTF
NA	TRBV9	TRBJ2-6	NA	TGTGCCAGCAGCGTAGACGGAGCTGGGGCCAACGTCCTGACTTTC	CASSVDGAGANVLTF
NA	TRBV3-1/TRBV3-2	TRBJ2-6	NA	TGTGCCAGCAGCCCACTCAGCCGGGTGGCGTCCGGGGCCAACGTCCTGACTTTC	CASSPLSRVASGANVLTF
NA	TRBV7-2	TRBJ2-3	NA	TGTGCCAGCAGCTACAGGAGTAGGGGGAGCACAGATACGCAGTATTTT	CASSYRSRGSTDTQYF
TRBD1	TRBV28	TRBJ1-2	NA	TGTGCCAGCAGTTTAGGGGACAGGGGATATGGCTACACCTTC	CASSLGDRGYGYTF
TRBD1	TRBV11-1	TRBJ2-3	NA	TGTGCCAGCAGCCTTCGACAGGGTGTTTCAGATACGCAGTATTTT	CASSLRQGVSDTQYF
TRBD2	TRBV28	TRBJ2-3	NA	TGTGCCAGCAGGCCTAGACTAGCGGGAACCACAGATACGCAGTATTTT	CASRPRLAGTTDTQYF
TRBD1	TRBV27	TRBJ2-1	NA	TGTGCCAGCAGGCCGGGACAGCCTAACAATGAGCAGTTCTTC	CASRPGQPNNEQFF
NA	TRBV11-2	TRBJ2-3	NA	TGTGCCAGCAGCTCGCCGGGGGACCCATATACGCAGTATTTT	CASSSPGDPYTQYF
NA	TRBV19	TRBJ2-1	NA	TGTGCCAGTAGTATAGTCGACTCATACAATGAGCAGTTCTTC	CASSIVDSYNEQFF
TRBD2	TRBV10-1	TRBJ2-7	once	TGCGCCACTAGCCGTCTAGCGGGGGCCTACGAGCAGTACTTC	CATSRLAGAYEQYF
TRBD1	TRBV9	TRBJ1-1	NA	TGTGCCAGCAGCCTACAGGGGATGAACACTGAAGCTTTCTTT	CASSLQGMNTEAFF
TRBD2	TRBV9	TRBJ2-2	NA	TGTGCCAGCAGCGTAGACGCTAGCGGGAGGGCGACCGGGGAGCTGTTTTTT	CASSVDASGRATGELFF
NA	TRBV10-3	TRBJ2-5	NA	TGTGCCATCAGTGATGTGGGTTGGGCGACCCAGTACTTC	CAISDVGWATQYF
NA	TRBV14	TRBJ1-5	NA	TGTGCCAGCAGCTCCACTTGGGCTGAGCCCCAGCATTTT	CASSSTWAEPQHF
TRBD1	TRBV7-9	TRBJ2-5	NA	TGTGCCAGCAGCTTACGTGACAGGGAGTGGCGGGAGACCCAGTACTTC	CASSLRDREWRETQYF
TRBD1	TRBV2	TRBJ2-3	few	TGTGCCAGCAGTGAACTGTGGGACAGGGGGCGAGATACGCAGTATTTT	CASSELWDRGRDTQYF
NA	TRBV10-3	TRBJ2-5	NA	TGTGCCATCAGTGTGAGGGACAACCAAGAGACCCAGTACTTC	CAISVRDNQETQYF
TRBD1	TRBV3-1/TRBV3-2	TRBJ1-1	NA	TGTGCCAGCAGCTTTAGACAGGGGGCGCAAACTGAAGCTTTCTTT	CASSFRQGAQTEAFF
NA	TRBV11-3	TRBJ2-2	NA	TGTGCCAGCAGCTTAGGGGGCTGGACCGGGGAGCTGTTTTTT	CASSLGGWTGELFF
TRBD1	TRBV9	TRBJ2-7	few	TGTGCCAGCAGCGTAGCCCGGGACAGGGGCAACGAGCAGTACTTC	CASSVARDRGNEQYF
TRBD2	TRBV7-9	TRBJ2-1	NA	TGTGCCAGCAGCTTAGACTCTAGCGGGAAGAATGAGCAGTTCTTC	CASSLDSSGKNEQFF
TRBD2	TRBV28	TRBJ2-3	NA	TGTGCCAGCAGCCACCGCTCGACCCTAGCGGGAAGAGATACGCAGTATTTT	CASSHRSTLAGRDTQYF
TRBD2	TRBV28	TRBJ2-1	NA	TGTGCCAGCTGTAGCGGGGGGGCCCCAGGGGGCAATGAGCAGTTCTTC	CASCSGGAPGGNEQFF
TRBD1	TRBV7-2	TRBJ1-4	few	TGTGCCAGCAGCTTAGTTGGACAGGGAAGAGAAAAACTGTTTTTT	CASSLVGQGREKLFF
NA	TRBV3-1/TRBV3-2	TRBJ1-3	NA	TGTGCCAGCAGCCTCCGCGGAACGGCTACTGGAAACACCATATATTTT	CASSLRGTATGNTIYF
NA	TRBV28	TRBJ1-2	few	TGTGCCAGCAGGGACACGAACTATGGCTACACCTTC	CASRDTNYGYTF
TRBD1	TRBV27	TRBJ2-5	NA	TGTGCCAGCAGACAAAACGACAGGGGCAACCAAGAGACCCAGTACTTC	CASRQNDRGNQETQYF
NA	TRBV2	TRBJ2-2	NA	TGTGCCACAATTAAACAGAACACCGGGGAGCTGTTTTTT	CATIKQNTGELFF
TRBD1	TRBV6-5	TRBJ2-7	NA	TGTGCCAGCAGTTACCAGGGACAGGGCTCCTACGAGCAGTACTTC	CASSYQGQGSYEQYF
NA	TRBV4-3	TRBJ1-2	NA	TGCGCCAGCAGCCAAATGGACAACGCTAACTATGGCTACACCTTC	CASSQMDNANYGYTF
TRBD1	TRBV5-6	TRBJ1-4	NA	TGTGCCAGCAGCTTGGCGGGACAGATTAATGAAAAACTGTTTTTT	CASSLAGQINEKLFF
TRBD1	TRBV6-4	TRBJ2-1	NA	TGTGCCAGCAGTGTGCAACAGGGGGGCGATGAGCAGTTCTTC	CASSVQQGGDEQFF
NA	TRBV28	TRBJ2-2	NA	TGTGCCAGCAGTACCAGCGGAGCGAACACCGGGGAGCTGTTTTTT	CASSTSGANTGELFF
TRBD2	TRBV4-2	TRBJ2-5	NA	TGTGCCAGCAGCCAAGGAGGGGGGACTAGCGGGTCCCAGCCGGGTCAAGAGACCCAGTACTTC	CASSQGGGTSGSQPGQETQYF
TRBD1	TRBV3-1/TRBV3-2	TRBJ1-1	NA	TGTGCCAGCAGCCAAGAGGAGCCGGGACAGGGAGCCTCTCTAGAAAACACTGAAGCTTTCTTT	CASSQEEPGQGASLENTEAFF
TRBD2	TRBV6-4	TRBJ2-1	few	TGTGCCAGCAGCTCTTTTAGCGGGAGTAAGCAGTTCTTC	CASSSFSGSKQFF
TRBD2	TRBV4-2	TRBJ2-1	NA	TGTGCCAGCAGCCAAGTTAGGACTAGCGATGAGCAGTTCTTC	CASSQVRTSDEQFF
TRBD1	TRBV9	TRBJ1-4	once	TGTGCCAGCAGCGTAGAGTCAGGGGGGATGGAAAAACTGTTTTTT	CASSVESGGMEKLFF
NA	TRBV28	TRBJ2-7	NA	TGTGCCAGCAGCAGGCCTGGGACATTCTCGTCCTACGAGCAGTACTTC	CASSRPGTFSSYEQYF